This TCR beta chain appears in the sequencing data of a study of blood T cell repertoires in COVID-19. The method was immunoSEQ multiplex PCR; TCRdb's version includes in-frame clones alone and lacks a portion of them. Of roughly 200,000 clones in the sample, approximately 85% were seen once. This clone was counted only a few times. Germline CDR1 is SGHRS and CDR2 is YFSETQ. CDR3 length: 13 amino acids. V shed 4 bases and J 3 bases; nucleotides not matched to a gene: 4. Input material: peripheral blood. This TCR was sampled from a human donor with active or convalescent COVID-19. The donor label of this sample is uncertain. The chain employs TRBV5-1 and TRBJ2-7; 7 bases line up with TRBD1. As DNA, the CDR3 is TGCGCCAGCAGCCAAACAGGGGACTACGAGCAGTACTTC. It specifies CASSQTGDYEQYF.